The next 4 T cell receptor beta chains were all read from a single sample in a study of shared clonotypes between healthy human individuals. In the naive CD8 group, cells lacked CD45RO and were positively selected for CCR7, so terminally differentiated effector memory CD45RA+ cells were left out. Using immunoSEQ multiplex PCR, the repertoire was profiled, and TCRdb retains in-frame clones only, with some absent. In the table there are over 2 million clones, about 94% of which are singletons. Sequenced sample: naive CD8+ T cells sorted from blood. These receptors originate from a man aged 18 to 30 in good health.

This chain joins TRBV7-9 and TRBJ2-2; the D gene is possibly TRBD1 (5 bases). V gave up 4 bases and J gave up 6 bases, with 15 bases separating them. Germline loops: CDR1 SEHNR, CDR2 FQNEAQ (reference sequence). The CDR3 has 15 amino acids. The CDR3 DNA reads as TGTGCCAGCAGCTACTCCGACAGAGGCCCCGGGGAGCTGTTTTTT. This gives the protein CASSYSDRGPGELFF.

The genes are TRBV6-5 and TRBJ2-5; D gene ambiguous. Trimming left V 2 bases short and J 3 bases short, with 7 bases between. Germline V gene data show CDR1 as MNHEY and CDR2 as SVGAGI. The CDR3 is made up of 13 amino acids. CDR3 protein: CASSYHAEETQYF. The CDR3 nucleotides are TGTGCCAGCAGTTACCATGCAGAAGAGACCCAGTACTTC.

The chain joins TRBV5-6 to TRBJ2-7, with 7 positions matching TRBD1. CDR1 is SGHDT and CDR2 is YYEEEE in the germline V gene. This CDR3 region has 14 residues. With 5 bases clipped from V and 2 bases from J, the junction kept 7 bases outside the gene matches. DNA for the CDR3: TGTGCCAGCAGTCTAGGACAGGATCCCTACGAGCAGTACTTC. Encoded protein: CASSLGQDPYEQYF.

This chain connects TRBV5-4 to TRBJ2-7; TRBD1 aligns across 7 bases. V trimming: 4 bases; J trimming: 0 bases; junction bases outside the gene matches: 7. The CDR3 runs to 15 residues. Per the germline V gene, CDR1 is SGHNT and CDR2 is YYREEE (reference sequence). The CDR3 coding sequence is TGTGCCAGCAGCCGAGACAGGGAGAGCTCCTACGAGCAGTACTTC. As protein: CASSRDRESSYEQYF.